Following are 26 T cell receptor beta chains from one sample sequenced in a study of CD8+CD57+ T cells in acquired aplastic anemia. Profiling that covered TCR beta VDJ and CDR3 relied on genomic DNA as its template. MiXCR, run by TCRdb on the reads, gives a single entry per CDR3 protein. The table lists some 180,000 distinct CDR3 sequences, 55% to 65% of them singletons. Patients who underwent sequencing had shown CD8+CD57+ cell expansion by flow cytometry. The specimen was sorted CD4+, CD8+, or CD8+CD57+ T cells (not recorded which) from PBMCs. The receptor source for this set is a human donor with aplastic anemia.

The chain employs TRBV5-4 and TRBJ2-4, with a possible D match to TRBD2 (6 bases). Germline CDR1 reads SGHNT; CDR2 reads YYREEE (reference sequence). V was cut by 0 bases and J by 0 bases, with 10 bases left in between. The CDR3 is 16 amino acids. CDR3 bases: TGTGCCAGCAGCTTGGGGGGGGAGAGAGCCAAAAACATTCAGTACTTC. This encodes CASSLGGERAKNIQYF.

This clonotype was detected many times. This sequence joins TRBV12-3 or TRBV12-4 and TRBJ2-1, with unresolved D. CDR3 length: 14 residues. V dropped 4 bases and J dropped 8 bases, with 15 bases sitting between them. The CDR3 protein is CASSSRPRSDEQFF. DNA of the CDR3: TGTGCCAGCAGTTCCCGACCCAGGAGCGATGAGCAGTTCTTC.

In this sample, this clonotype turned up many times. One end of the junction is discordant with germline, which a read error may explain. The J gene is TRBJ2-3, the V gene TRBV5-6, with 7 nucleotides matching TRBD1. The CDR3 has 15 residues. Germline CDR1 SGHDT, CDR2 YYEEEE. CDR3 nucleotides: TGTGCCAGCAACTTGACAGGGCCCGGCACAGATACGCAGTATTTT. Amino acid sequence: CASNLTGPGTDTQYF.

CDR3 residues: CASSIAVGQGAYEQFF. CDR3 sequence (DNA): TGTGCCAGTAGTATAGCAGTCGGCCAGGGGGCGTATGAGCAGTTCTTC. The rearrangement joins TRBV19 to TRBJ2-1; 8 bases map to TRBD1. Germline V gene lookup returns CDR1 LNHDA and CDR2 SQIVND (reference sequence). The ends lost 1 base at V and 8 bases at J; junction bases unmatched: 10. The CDR3 extends over 16 amino acids.

CDR3 DNA: TGTGCCAGCAGCTCCCGTAGGGGGATGTGGACAGATACGCAGTATTTT. Translating gives CASSSRRGMWTDTQYF. The rearrangement uses TRBV7-9 and TRBJ2-3, with TRBD1 as a possible D gene (6 bases). Germline V gene sequence: CDR1 SEHNR, CDR2 FQNEAQ (reference sequence). The CDR3 has 16 residues. The V end lost 4 bases, the J end lost 3 bases, and 17 bases lay between the germline ends.

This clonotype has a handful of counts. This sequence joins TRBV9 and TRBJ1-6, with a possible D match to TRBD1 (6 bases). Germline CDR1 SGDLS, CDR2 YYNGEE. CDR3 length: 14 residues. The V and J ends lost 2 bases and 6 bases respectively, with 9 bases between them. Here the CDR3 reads CASSVQGLNSPLHF. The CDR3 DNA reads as TGTGCCAGCAGCGTGCAGGGGCTTAATTCACCCCTCCACTTT.

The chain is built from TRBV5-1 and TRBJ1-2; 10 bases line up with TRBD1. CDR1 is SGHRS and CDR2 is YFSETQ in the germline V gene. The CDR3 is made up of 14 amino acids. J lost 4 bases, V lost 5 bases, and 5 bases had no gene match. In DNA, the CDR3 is TGCGCCAGCAGTTCGGACAGGGGGGGCTATGGCTACACCTTC. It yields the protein CASSSDRGGYGYTF.

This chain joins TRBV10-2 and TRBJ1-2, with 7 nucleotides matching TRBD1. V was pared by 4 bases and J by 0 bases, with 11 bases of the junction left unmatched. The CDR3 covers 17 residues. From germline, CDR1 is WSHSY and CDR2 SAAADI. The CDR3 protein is CASSGAGQTPSNYGYTF. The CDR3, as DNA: TGCGCCAGCAGTGGGGCGGGACAGACACCTTCTAACTATGGCTACACCTTC.

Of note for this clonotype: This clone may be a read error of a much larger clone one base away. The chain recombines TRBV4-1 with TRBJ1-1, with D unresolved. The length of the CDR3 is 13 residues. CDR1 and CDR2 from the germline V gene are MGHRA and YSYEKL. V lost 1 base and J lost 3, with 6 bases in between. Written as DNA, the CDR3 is TGCGCCAGCAGCCAAGGGGAACACACTGAAGCTTTCTTT. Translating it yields CASSQGEHTEAFF.

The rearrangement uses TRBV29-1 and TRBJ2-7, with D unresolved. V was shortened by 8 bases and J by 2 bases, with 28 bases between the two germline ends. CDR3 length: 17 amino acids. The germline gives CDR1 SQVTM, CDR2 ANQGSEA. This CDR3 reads CSPIKRRGPRPAYEQYF. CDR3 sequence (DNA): TGCAGCCCAATTAAAAGGCGAGGACCCCGACCAGCCTACGAGCAGTACTTC.

CDR3 loop: CASTPGGTGELFF. Here the CDR3 DNA reads TGCGCCAGCACCCCCGGGGGCACCGGGGAGCTGTTTTTT. The chain carries TRBV10-1 and TRBJ2-2; perhaps TRBD2 as D (6 bases). V was clipped by 7 bases and J by 4 bases, with 10 bases between them. Germline values: CDR1 WNHNN, CDR2 SYGVQD (reference sequence). The length of the CDR3 is 13 residues.

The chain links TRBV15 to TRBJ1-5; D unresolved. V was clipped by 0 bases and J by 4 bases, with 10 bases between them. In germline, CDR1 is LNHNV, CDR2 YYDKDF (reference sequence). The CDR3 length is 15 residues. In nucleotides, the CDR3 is TGTGCCACCAGCAGAGATTTCGGCCGAAATCAGCCCCAGCATTTT. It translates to CATSRDFGRNQPQHF.

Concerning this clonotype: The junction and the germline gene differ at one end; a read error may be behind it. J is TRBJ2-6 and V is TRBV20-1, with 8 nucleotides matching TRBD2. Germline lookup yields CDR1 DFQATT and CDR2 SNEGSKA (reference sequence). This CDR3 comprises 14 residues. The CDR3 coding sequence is TGCAGTGCTATGGTACCGGGGGGGGCCAACGTCCTGACCTTC. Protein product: CSAMVPGGANVLTF.

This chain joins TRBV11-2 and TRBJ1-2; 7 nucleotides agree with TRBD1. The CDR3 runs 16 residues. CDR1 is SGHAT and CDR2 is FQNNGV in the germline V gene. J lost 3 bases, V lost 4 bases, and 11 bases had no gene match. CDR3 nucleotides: TGTGCCAGCAGCTCATCTACGGACAGGTTCTACTATGGCTACACCTTC. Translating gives CASSSSTDRFYYGYTF.

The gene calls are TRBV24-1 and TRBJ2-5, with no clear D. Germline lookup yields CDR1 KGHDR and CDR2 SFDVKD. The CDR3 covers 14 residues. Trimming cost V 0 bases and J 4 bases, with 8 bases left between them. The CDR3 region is CATSDLGSRETQYF. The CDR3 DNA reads TGTGCCACCAGTGATTTGGGCAGCCGAGAGACCCAGTACTTC.

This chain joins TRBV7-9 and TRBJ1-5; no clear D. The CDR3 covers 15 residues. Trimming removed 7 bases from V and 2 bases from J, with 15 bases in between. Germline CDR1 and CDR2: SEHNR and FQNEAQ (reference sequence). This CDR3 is CASTLGGKGNQPQHF. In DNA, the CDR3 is TGTGCCAGCACCCTGGGAGGGAAAGGCAATCAGCCCCAGCATTTT.

This CDR3 is CSARGRTDYEQYF. CDR3 coding DNA: TGCAGTGCTAGAGGGAGGACAGACTACGAGCAGTACTTC. The J gene is TRBJ2-7, the V gene TRBV20-1, with D perhaps TRBD1 (6 bases). The V gene's germline CDR1 is DFQATT and CDR2 SNEGSKA (reference sequence). V lost 1 base and J 3 bases, leaving 10 bases between the germline ends. The CDR3 extends over 13 amino acids.

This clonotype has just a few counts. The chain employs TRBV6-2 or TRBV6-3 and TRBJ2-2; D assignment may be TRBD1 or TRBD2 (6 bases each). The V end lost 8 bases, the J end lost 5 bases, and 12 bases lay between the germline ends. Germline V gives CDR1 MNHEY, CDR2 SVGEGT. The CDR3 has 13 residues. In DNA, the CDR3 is TGTGCCAGCCTGCTAGGGGGGACCGGGGAGCTGTTTTTT. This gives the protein CASLLGGTGELFF.

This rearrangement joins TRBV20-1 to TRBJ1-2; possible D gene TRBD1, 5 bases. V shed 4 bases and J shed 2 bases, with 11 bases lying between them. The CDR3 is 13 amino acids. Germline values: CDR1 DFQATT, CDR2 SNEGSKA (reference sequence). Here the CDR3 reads CSANRGKNYGYTF. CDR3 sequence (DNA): TGCAGTGCTAATCGGGGGAAGAACTATGGCTACACCTTC.

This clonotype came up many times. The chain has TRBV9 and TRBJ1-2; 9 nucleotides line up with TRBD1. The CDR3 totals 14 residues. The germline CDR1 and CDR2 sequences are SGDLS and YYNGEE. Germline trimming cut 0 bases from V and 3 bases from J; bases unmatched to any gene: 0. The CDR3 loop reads CASSVGTGDYGYTF. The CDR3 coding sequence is TGTGCCAGCAGCGTAGGGACAGGGGACTATGGCTACACCTTC.

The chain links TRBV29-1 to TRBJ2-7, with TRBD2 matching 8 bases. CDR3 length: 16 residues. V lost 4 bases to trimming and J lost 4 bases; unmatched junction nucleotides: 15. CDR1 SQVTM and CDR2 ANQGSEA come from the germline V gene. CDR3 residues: CSVVPWTSGSGYEQYF. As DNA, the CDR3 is TGCAGCGTTGTCCCCTGGACCAGCGGGAGTGGGTACGAGCAGTACTTC.

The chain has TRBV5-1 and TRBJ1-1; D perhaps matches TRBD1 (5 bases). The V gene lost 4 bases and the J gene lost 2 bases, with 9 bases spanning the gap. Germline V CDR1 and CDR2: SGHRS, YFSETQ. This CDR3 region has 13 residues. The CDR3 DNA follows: TGCGCCAGCAGCCTGACAGATAACACTGAAGCTTTCTTT. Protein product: CASSLTDNTEAFF.

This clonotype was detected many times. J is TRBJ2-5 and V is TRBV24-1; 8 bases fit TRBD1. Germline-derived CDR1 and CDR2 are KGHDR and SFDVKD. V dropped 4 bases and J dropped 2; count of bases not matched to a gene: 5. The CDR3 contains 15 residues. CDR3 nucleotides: TGTGCCACCAGTGACCCCGGACAGGGACAAGAGACCCAGTACTTC. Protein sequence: CATSDPGQGQETQYF.

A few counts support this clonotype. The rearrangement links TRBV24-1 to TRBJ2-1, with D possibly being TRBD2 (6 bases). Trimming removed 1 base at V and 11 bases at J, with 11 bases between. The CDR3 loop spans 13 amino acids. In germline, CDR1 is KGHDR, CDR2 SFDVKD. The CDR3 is CATSDFAGLKQFF. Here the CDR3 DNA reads TGTGCCACCAGTGATTTTGCGGGGCTAAAGCAGTTCTTC.

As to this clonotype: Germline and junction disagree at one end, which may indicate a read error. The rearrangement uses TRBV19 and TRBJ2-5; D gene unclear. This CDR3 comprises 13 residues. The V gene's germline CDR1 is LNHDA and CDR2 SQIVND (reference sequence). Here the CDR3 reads CAGSIRSSETQYF. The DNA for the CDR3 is TGTGCCGGTAGTATACGGTCCTCGGAGACCCAGTACTTC.

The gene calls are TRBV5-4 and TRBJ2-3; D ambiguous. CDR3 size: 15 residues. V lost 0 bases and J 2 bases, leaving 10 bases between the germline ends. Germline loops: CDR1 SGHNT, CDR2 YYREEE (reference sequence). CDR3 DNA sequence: TGTGCCAGCAGCTTGGTGGGCAGGAACACAGATACGCAGTATTTT. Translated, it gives CASSLVGRNTDTQYF.